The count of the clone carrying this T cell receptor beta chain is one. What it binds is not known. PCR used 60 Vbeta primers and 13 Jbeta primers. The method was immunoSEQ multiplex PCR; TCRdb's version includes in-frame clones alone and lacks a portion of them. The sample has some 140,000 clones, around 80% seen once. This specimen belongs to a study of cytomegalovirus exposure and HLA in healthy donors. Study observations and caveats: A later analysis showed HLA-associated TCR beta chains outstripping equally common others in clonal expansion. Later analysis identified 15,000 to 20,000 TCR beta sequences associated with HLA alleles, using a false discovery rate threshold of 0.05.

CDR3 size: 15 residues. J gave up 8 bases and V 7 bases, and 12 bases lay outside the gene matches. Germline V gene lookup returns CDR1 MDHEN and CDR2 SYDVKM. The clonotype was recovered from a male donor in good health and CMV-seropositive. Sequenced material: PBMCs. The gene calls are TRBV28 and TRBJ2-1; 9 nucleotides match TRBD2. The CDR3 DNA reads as TGTGCCAGCAAGCCCCCGGGACTAGCTTTCTATGAGCAGTTCTTC. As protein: CASKPPGLAFYEQFF.